A selection of T cell receptor beta chains follows, all from one sample in a study of cytomegalovirus exposure and HLA in healthy donors. Assay: immunoSEQ multiplex PCR; the TCRdb copy retains only in-frame clones and omits some. The table has some 240,000 clones, about nine tenths seen once. The sample was PBMCs. All receptors come from a young woman in good health and CMV-seropositive. Each CDR3 is given with its conserved first and last residue. The D gene is left open where the match is weak. Size tells how often a clone was seen (once, few, many) or the class of an expanded clone, and some rows leave it out.

clone size	V gene	D gene	J gene	CDR3 DNA	CDR3 protein
-	TRBV18	TRBD1	TRBJ1-4	TGTGCCAGCTCACCAGGACAGGATGAGGGTGAAAAACTGTTTTTT	CASSPGQDEGEKLFF
-	TRBV27	TRBD1	TRBJ2-5	TGTGCCAGCAGTTTAAGGACAGGGGGCTTAGAGACCCAGTACTTC	CASSLRTGGLETQYF
-	TRBV5-1	TRBD2	TRBJ2-2	TGCGCCAGCGGGGTTATAGCGGGAGAAACCGGGGAGCTGTTTTTT	CASGVIAGETGELFF
-	TRBV28	-	TRBJ1-1	TGTGCCAGCACGCCCCGGGGGACTGAAGCTTTCTTT	CASTPRGTEAFF
-	TRBV28	TRBD1	TRBJ2-3	TGTGCCAGCAGCGACGGGGACAGGGGAGCAGATACGCAGTATTTT	CASSDGDRGADTQYF
-	TRBV5-1	-	TRBJ2-7	TGCGCCAGCAGCGGCGAGAGGAGAGGGTACTACGAGCAGTACTTC	CASSGERRGYYEQYF
-	TRBV7-9	TRBD1	TRBJ2-7	TGTGCCAGCAGCTGGGGGGACAGGGGTCCCGAGCAGTACTTC	CASSWGDRGPEQYF
-	TRBV7-8	TRBD2	TRBJ2-1	TGTGCCAGCAGCTTAGTTTGGCTAGCGGGATCCTACAATGAGCAGTTCTTC	CASSLVWLAGSYNEQFF
-	TRBV2	-	TRBJ2-7	TGTGCCAGCCTGACAGTCCTCTACGAGCAGTACTTC	CASLTVLYEQYF
few	TRBV7-2	-	TRBJ2-7	TGTGCCAGCAGCGCACTTAGCTACGAGCAGTACTTC	CASSALSYEQYF
-	TRBV6-5	-	TRBJ1-2	TGTGCCAGCAGTTACTCGTACATAAACTATGGCTACACCTTC	CASSYSYINYGYTF
-	TRBV5-1	-	TRBJ1-1	TGCGCCAGCAGCTTGTCTTTAATGAACACTGAAGCTTTCTTT	CASSLSLMNTEAFF
-	TRBV20-1	-	TRBJ1-1	TGCAGTGCCAGGGAAATCGACGAAGCTTTCTTT	CSAREIDEAFF
-	TRBV6-5	TRBD1	TRBJ1-1	TGTGCCAGCAGTTTGTCCGGGACAGCTGAAGCTTTCTTT	CASSLSGTAEAFF
-	TRBV5-8	TRBD2	TRBJ2-7	TGTGCCAGCAGCTTTCGTATTAGCGGGAGCGAGCAGTACTTC	CASSFRISGSEQYF
-	TRBV11-2	-	TRBJ1-2	TGTGCCAGCAGCTTAGATGGGGGGACCTATGGCTACACCTTC	CASSLDGGTYGYTF
-	TRBV6-5	TRBD1	TRBJ1-1	TGTGCCAGCAGCAGAGGGACAGCTTTGAACACTGAAGCTTTCTTT	CASSRGTALNTEAFF
-	TRBV5-1	-	TRBJ2-5	TGCGCCAGCAGTCCAGGGGTAGGAGAGACCCAGTACTTC	CASSPGVGETQYF
-	TRBV5-4	TRBD2	TRBJ2-1	TGTGCCAGCAGCTCGTCCGGGACTAGCGGGAATGAGCAGTTCTTC	CASSSSGTSGNEQFF
-	TRBV6-5	-	TRBJ2-7	TGTGCCAGCCGAGGGGTCGGGAGCGTGTGGTACGAGCAGTACTTC	CASRGVGSVWYEQYF
-	TRBV9	-	TRBJ1-1	TGTGCCAGCAGCGCCGGGCAGGGGACGAACACTGAAGCTTTCTTT	CASSAGQGTNTEAFF
-	TRBV27	-	TRBJ1-5	TGTGCCAGCAGTAAGTGGGACACCGATCAGCCCCAGCATTTT	CASSKWDTDQPQHF
-	TRBV28	TRBD2	TRBJ2-1	TGTGCCAGCAGTTTCTTCATAGCGGGATTCGCTGAGCAGTTCTTC	CASSFFIAGFAEQFF
few	TRBV30	TRBD1	TRBJ1-4	TGTGCCTGGAGTTGGGGACAGGGGGATGAAAAACTGTTTTTT	CAWSWGQGDEKLFF
-	TRBV19	-	TRBJ2-1	TGTGCCAGTAGTATCCTGAGCGCGAGCTCCTACAATGAGCAGTTCTTC	CASSILSASSYNEQFF
-	TRBV30	-	TRBJ1-1	TGTGCCTGGAGGCAACAGGGGAACACTGAAGCTTTCTTT	CAWRQQGNTEAFF
-	TRBV9	TRBD1	TRBJ1-2	TGTGCCAGCAGCGTTACAGGGGGCAGAAGTGGCTACACCTTC	CASSVTGGRSGYTF
-	TRBV5-6	-	TRBJ2-7	TGTGCCAGCAGCTTATTGAGCCGCGAGCAGTACTTC	CASSLLSREQYF
-	TRBV7-2	-	TRBJ1-1	TGTGCCAGCAGCTTAACCGCTATGAACACTGAAGCTTTCTTT	CASSLTAMNTEAFF
once	TRBV27	TRBD1	TRBJ1-5	TGTGCCAGCAGTTCGACAGGGACGCTCAATCAGCCCCAGCATTTT	CASSSTGTLNQPQHF
-	TRBV2	-	TRBJ2-4	TGTGCCAGCAGTGGCACACAAGCCAAAAACATTCAGTACTTC	CASSGTQAKNIQYF
-	TRBV9	TRBD1	TRBJ2-7	TGTGCCAGCAGCGAGACAGGGGGCGTCGAGCAGTACTTC	CASSETGGVEQYF
-	TRBV2	-	TRBJ1-3	TGTGCCAGCAGTAGACTCCGGGAAAAATCTGGAAACACCATATATTTT	CASSRLREKSGNTIYF
-	TRBV5-5	-	TRBJ2-1	TGTGCCAGCAGCCCTGACGGACAGCGGCAGTTCTTC	CASSPDGQRQFF
-	TRBV9	-	TRBJ2-7	TGTGCCAGCAGCCCCGGAGGGCGCCCCTACGAGCAGTACTTC	CASSPGGRPYEQYF
few	TRBV10-3	TRBD1	TRBJ1-2	TGTGCCATCAGTGAGTCACAGGGGGAATACTATGGCTACACCTTC	CAISESQGEYYGYTF
-	TRBV6-5	TRBD2	TRBJ2-5	TGTGCCAGCACTTCGGCGGGAGGAGTACAAGAGACCCAGTACTTC	CASTSAGGVQETQYF
once	TRBV11-2	-	TRBJ1-1	TGTGCCAGCAGCTTATCAGGGTTTAACACTGAAGCTTTCTTT	CASSLSGFNTEAFF
-	TRBV5-1	-	TRBJ2-1	TGCGCCAGCAGCGACGGCCTCGGACTAAATGAGCAGTTCTTC	CASSDGLGLNEQFF
-	TRBV27	TRBD2	TRBJ2-2	TGTGCCAGCAGTCCAACACTAGCGGCCGGGGAGCTGTTTTTT	CASSPTLAAGELFF
-	TRBV7-9	-	TRBJ2-7	TGTGCCAGCAGCCCTGTCCTACCCTACGAGCAGTACTTC	CASSPVLPYEQYF
-	TRBV27	-	TRBJ2-1	TGTGCCAGCCCTTTGCGGGGTATCTCCGAGCAGTTCTTC	CASPLRGISEQFF
once	TRBV9	TRBD1	TRBJ2-2	TGTGCCAGCAGCGTAGAGGACAGGGCCACCGGGGAGCTGTTTTTT	CASSVEDRATGELFF
-	TRBV5-1	-	TRBJ2-5	TGCGCCAGCAGCTTGGCCGGGGTAGAGACCCAGTACTTC	CASSLAGVETQYF
-	TRBV28	TRBD2	TRBJ2-1	TGTGCCAGCAGTTATATAGCGGGAGTGTCCTACAATGAGCAGTTCTTC	CASSYIAGVSYNEQFF
-	TRBV4-1	TRBD2	TRBJ2-3	TGCGCCAGCAGCCTACGGGAGGGCCACGATACGCAGTATTTT	CASSLREGHDTQYF
-	TRBV7-2	TRBD1	TRBJ1-3	TGTGCCACAGAGCTTATTCTCGCATCAGGGGGTTACACCATATATTTT	CATELILASGGYTIYF
-	TRBV4-2	TRBD2	TRBJ2-7	TGTGCCAGCAGCCCCCCGGCCGAGCTAGCGGGAGTCTACGAGCAGTACTTC	CASSPPAELAGVYEQYF
-	TRBV5-4	-	TRBJ2-7	TGTGCCAGCAGCTTGGACGCTGGAGGCGAGCAGTACTTC	CASSLDAGGEQYF
-	TRBV7-6	-	TRBJ2-5	TGTGCCAGCAGCTCCCGGACACCTAAAGAGACCCAGTACTTC	CASSSRTPKETQYF
-	TRBV6-1	TRBD1	TRBJ2-7	TGTGCCAGCACTGCAAACAGGGGGATACGAAACGAGCAGTACTTC	CASTANRGIRNEQYF
-	TRBV19	-	TRBJ2-7	TGTGCCAGTAGCGTGGCCCAAACCTACGAGCAGTACTTC	CASSVAQTYEQYF
once	TRBV30	TRBD1	TRBJ1-4	TGTGCCTGGGCCGGGACAGGGGGCATTGAAAAACTGTTTTTT	CAWAGTGGIEKLFF
-	TRBV30	-	TRBJ2-3	TGTGCCTGGAGTGTTAGTTACGGCGGTAATACGCAGTATTTT	CAWSVSYGGNTQYF
-	TRBV6-6	TRBD2	TRBJ2-3	TGTGCCAGCATCCCCCGGACTAGACCTAGCACAGATACGCAGTATTTT	CASIPRTRPSTDTQYF
-	TRBV30	-	TRBJ2-5	TGTGCCTGGACCCCGACAGAAAATCAAGAGACCCAGTACTTC	CAWTPTENQETQYF
-	TRBV5-1	TRBD1	TRBJ1-4	TGCGCCAGCGGCCTCGGACAGGGGTACGAAAAACTGTTTTTT	CASGLGQGYEKLFF
many	TRBV25-1	TRBD2	TRBJ2-1	TGTGCCAGCAGTGAAGGGACTAGCGAGGTCAATGAGCAGTTCTTC	CASSEGTSEVNEQFF